A selection of T cell receptor beta chains follows, all from one sample in a study of vaccination and CD4 T cells after COVID-19. These TCRs' antigens remain unknown. TCRdb recomputed calls from the PCR reads with MiXCR, one row per CDR3 protein. Among 7,500 to 9,000 distinct CDR3 sequences, about 45% were seen once, and the ten largest hold roughly a fifth. Specimen: CD4+ T cells from blood, cultured in vitro. These receptor sequences come from a human donor in good health. The CDR3 runs from the conserved cysteine through the conserved F or W. Fields, in order: CDR3 length, D gene, J gene, clone size, V gene, CDR3 DNA, CDR3 protein. A D gene is named only where the DNA matches it firmly. The size entry is marked missing in some rows and otherwise reads once, few, many or a size class.

18	-	TRBJ2-3	-	TRBV7-9	TGTGCCAGCAGCTTCTTACGACCCAGGAAAACTAGCACAGATACGCAGTATTTT	CASSFLRPRKTSTDTQYF
14	-	TRBJ1-6	-	TRBV10-3	TGTGCCATCAGTGCCCCGACCTCAGGGTCACCCCTCCACTTT	CAISAPTSGSPLHF
15	-	TRBJ2-5	-	TRBV7-2	TGTGCCAGCAGCCTCCTAGCAAACTTCTGGGAGACCCAGTACTTC	CASSLLANFWETQYF
15	TRBD1	TRBJ2-7	few	TRBV10-3	TGTGCCATCAGTGGCTCAGACCGGGACAGCTACGAGCAGTACTTC	CAISGSDRDSYEQYF
12	-	TRBJ2-7	-	TRBV5-3	TGTGCCAGCGAATCACAGGGCTACGAGCAGTACTTC	CASESQGYEQYF
16	TRBD2	TRBJ2-1	-	TRBV5-1	TGCGCCAGCAGCCCCTTTACTAGCGGGTTCTACAATGAGCAGTTCTTC	CASSPFTSGFYNEQFF
12	-	TRBJ1-5	-	TRBV19	TGTGCCAGTACTCGGGGGAATCAGCCCCAGCATTTT	CASTRGNQPQHF
13	-	TRBJ1-5	medium-sized	TRBV10-3	TGTGCCATCAGTGAACGAGTAGCTGAGCCCCAGCATTTT	CAISERVAEPQHF
14	-	TRBJ1-6	-	TRBV2	TGTGCCAGCAGTGATCAGGGCCCCAGGTCACCCCTCCACTTT	CASSDQGPRSPLHF
17	TRBD1	TRBJ2-2	-	TRBV19	TGTGCCAGTAGTACTCGGCAGTCAGGGGGCGGGACCGGGGAGCTGTTTTTT	CASSTRQSGGGTGELFF
15	-	TRBJ2-7	-	TRBV4-2	TGTGCCAGCAGCCAAGTCGACGGGAGTAGCTACGAGCAGTACTTC	CASSQVDGSSYEQYF
16	TRBD1	TRBJ2-7	-	TRBV27	TGTGCCAGCAGTTACTTACCGGGACAGCCCCCCTACGAGCAGTACTTC	CASSYLPGQPPYEQYF
17	TRBD2	TRBJ2-5	-	TRBV4-1	TGCGCCAGCAGCCAAGGGCCTAGCGGGGCTCTCCAAGAGACCCAGTACTTC	CASSQGPSGALQETQYF
15	-	TRBJ1-1	-	TRBV18	TGTGCCAGCTCACAGCACTCAGGGATGAACACTGAAGCTTTCTTT	CASSQHSGMNTEAFF
11	-	TRBJ1-6	-	TRBV30	TGTGCCGGGGGGGGGGCGTCACCCCTCCACTTT	CAGGGASPLHF
16	TRBD1	TRBJ1-2	-	TRBV11-2	TGTGCCAGCAGCTTACAGGGGGCCAGGAATAACTATGGCTACACCTTC	CASSLQGARNNYGYTF
15	-	TRBJ2-3	-	TRBV5-4	TGTGCGGCAGGGGCACCTCTAGGGGGTCGGGATACGCAGTATTTT	CAAGAPLGGRDTQYF
16	TRBD1	TRBJ2-7	few	TRBV7-9	TGTGCCAGCAGCCCAAAATTCCGACAGGGAAGCGACGAGCAGTACTTC	CASSPKFRQGSDEQYF
15	-	TRBJ2-7	few	TRBV7-2	TGTGCCAGCAGCTTAGGTCAGGGTACGTCGTACGAGCAGTACTTC	CASSLGQGTSYEQYF
14	-	TRBJ2-1	-	TRBV7-9	TGTGCCAGCAGCTTAGCGGGAGATAGCAATGAGCAGTTCTTC	CASSLAGDSNEQFF
11	-	TRBJ1-2	-	TRBV29-1	TGCAGCGTTGTCCATTACAGGGGCTACACCTTC	CSVVHYRGYTF
18	TRBD2	TRBJ2-3	few	TRBV6-2/TRBV6-3	TGTGCCAGCAGTTACCTCTCAGCTAGCGGGATTCTTCCAGATACGCAGTATTTT	CASSYLSASGILPDTQYF
13	-	TRBJ2-5	few	TRBV7-6	TGTGCCAGCAGCTTCTCTAGGAGGGAGACCCAGTACTTC	CASSFSRRETQYF
12	-	TRBJ1-2	-	TRBV12-3/TRBV12-4	TGTGCCAGCAGCCCCGGACGGACGGGCTACACCTTC	CASSPGRTGYTF
15	-	TRBJ2-3	-	TRBV6-4	TGTGCCAGCAGTGTCTCCTCGGGCACTACAGATACGCAGTATTTT	CASSVSSGTTDTQYF
14	-	TRBJ1-2	-	TRBV6-1	TGTGCCAGCAGCCGCCTTACAGGGAACTATGGCTACACCTTC	CASSRLTGNYGYTF
16	-	TRBJ1-1	-	TRBV6-2/TRBV6-3	TGTGCCAGCAGTCCCTCCGATGGAGGGCAGAACACTGAAGCTTTCTTT	CASSPSDGGQNTEAFF
15	-	TRBJ1-5	-	TRBV5-5	TGTGCCAGCAGCTTGTCGGTGGTTAGCAATCAGCCCCAGCATTTT	CASSLSVVSNQPQHF
17	TRBD2	TRBJ2-1	-	TRBV6-5	TGTGCCAGCAGTTACTCGTGGACTAGCGGGAGTTACAATGAGCAGTTCTTC	CASSYSWTSGSYNEQFF
15	-	TRBJ2-5	few	TRBV7-9	TGTGCCAGCAGCCCTATAGCGACGGTGTTGGAGACCCAGTACTTC	CASSPIATVLETQYF
15	-	TRBJ1-2	-	TRBV19	TGTGCCAGTAGTATTGGCTCAGACCCATACTATGGCTACACCTTC	CASSIGSDPYYGYTF
15	TRBD1	TRBJ1-1	-	TRBV18	TGTGCCAGCTCGATCGGCACAGGGGTGAACACTGAAGCTTTCTTT	CASSIGTGVNTEAFF
18	TRBD2	TRBJ2-5	-	TRBV7-2	TGTGCCAGCAGCCAGCGGACTAGCGGGAGGGCTTTTGGAGAGACCCAGTACTTC	CASSQRTSGRAFGETQYF
17	TRBD2	TRBJ2-1	-	TRBV7-9	TGTGCCAGCAGCTTATCGGTAGCGGGGGGCTCCTACAATGAGCAGTTCTTC	CASSLSVAGGSYNEQFF
16	TRBD1	TRBJ2-2	few	TRBV5-6	TGTGCCAGCAGCTGGACGGGACAGGGGGCCGACGGGGAGCTGTTTTTT	CASSWTGQGADGELFF
15	TRBD1	TRBJ1-2	few	TRBV6-2/TRBV6-3	TGTGCCAGCAGTTCCTGGGACAGGGCCTTCTATGGCTACACCTTC	CASSSWDRAFYGYTF
13	-	TRBJ2-1	-	TRBV6-1	TGTGCCAGCAAATCAGGGGTTTGGGATGAGCAGTTCTTC	CASKSGVWDEQFF
11	-	TRBJ2-3	few	TRBV6-1	TGTGCCAGCACAGTCACAGATACGCAGTATTTT	CASTVTDTQYF
17	TRBD1	TRBJ2-2	few	TRBV20-1	TGCAGTGCTTACGGAGCCGGGACAGGCGGAAGAATCGGGGAGCTGTTTTTT	CSAYGAGTGGRIGELFF
17	-	TRBJ1-3	-	TRBV6-1	TGTGCCAGCAGTGCGGGTGAGACAGGTACCTCGGGAAACACCATATATTTT	CASSAGETGTSGNTIYF
13	-	TRBJ1-1	-	TRBV19	TGTGCCAGTCGGGCAGTAGGGGGAACTGAAGCTTTCTTT	CASRAVGGTEAFF
14	-	TRBJ2-2	-	TRBV27	TGTGCCAGCAGTTTAGGAGGGAGTACCGGGGAGCTGTTTTTT	CASSLGGSTGELFF
16	-	TRBJ2-7	once	TRBV20-1	TGCAGTGCTAGAGATTTCCTTCAGGGGGGTGACTACGAGCAGTACTTC	CSARDFLQGGDYEQYF
13	-	TRBJ2-1	-	TRBV20-1	TGCAGTGCTAGAGATCAGGGCCTCAGGGAGCAGTTCTTC	CSARDQGLREQFF
16	-	TRBJ2-3	large	TRBV6-5	TGTGCCAGCAGTTCCTCCTGGGGACGTTCCACAGATACGCAGTATTTT	CASSSSWGRSTDTQYF
17	TRBD2	TRBJ2-5	-	TRBV5-8	TGTGCCAGCAGCTTGGAGGGGACTAGCGGGAGCAGGGAGACCCAGTACTTC	CASSLEGTSGSRETQYF
14	-	TRBJ1-2	-	TRBV30	TGTGCCTGGAGTGTAGTTCTACTGGACTATGGCTACACCTTC	CAWSVVLLDYGYTF
15	-	TRBJ2-3	few	TRBV12-2	TGTGCAAGTCGCTTCCGGGACAGGGATACAGATACGCAGTATTTT	CASRFRDRDTDTQYF
13	-	TRBJ1-1	few	TRBV7-8	TGTGCCAGCAGCCCTCGGCGGGGCGGGGAAGCTTTCTTT	CASSPRRGGEAFF
17	TRBD1	TRBJ1-6	-	TRBV7-2	TGTGCCAGCAGCCCCAGCGGACAGGCGTCCTATAATTCACCCCTCCACTTT	CASSPSGQASYNSPLHF
14	-	TRBJ2-3	few	TRBV6-4	TGTGCCAGCAGTGCGCAGACCAGCACAGATACGCAGTATTTT	CASSAQTSTDTQYF
19	TRBD1	TRBJ1-5	-	TRBV19	TGTGCCAGTAGTATGAGTGGACAGGGACGGAAGCTACGAGGTCAGCCCCAGCATTTT	CASSMSGQGRKLRGQPQHF
16	-	TRBJ2-7	few	TRBV7-2	TGTGCCAGCAGCTCCACCTCCCAGGGGCAGACCTACGAGCAGTACTTC	CASSSTSQGQTYEQYF
17	TRBD1	TRBJ1-5	-	TRBV28	TGTGCCAGCAGTCGGACAGGGGGCCGCGTGGGCAATCAGCCCCAGCATTTT	CASSRTGGRVGNQPQHF